These T cell receptor beta chains were read from a single sample in a study of blood T cell repertoires in COVID-19. Assay used: immunoSEQ multiplex PCR; TCRdb lists only in-frame clones, some missing. The top ten clones hold roughly 45% of a sample with about 56,000 clones, roughly 89% of them seen once. Input material: peripheral blood. These receptors were collected from a woman in her sixties with COVID-19, enrolled during active disease. The CDR3 runs from the conserved cysteine through the conserved F or W. D genes are given only for firm matches. Size is omitted from some rows. Given values are once, few, many or a class for expanded clones.

. TRBJ1-2 TRBV6-5 . 15 CASSTPGWSRGGYTF TGTGCCAGCAGCACGCCAGGGTGGTCTCGGGGGGGCTACACCTTC
few TRBJ1-2 TRBV28 TRBD1 18 CASSSLEPGQGVWGGYTF TGTGCCAGCAGTTCCCTTGAACCGGGACAGGGGGTGTGGGGTGGCTACACCTTC
. TRBJ2-2 TRBV5-1 TRBD2 15 CASRVLAGPTGELFF TGCGCCAGCAGAGTACTAGCGGGGCCAACCGGGGAGCTGTTTTTT
. TRBJ1-1 TRBV6-2/TRBV6-3 TRBD1 13 CASSYTGGTEAFF TGTGCCAGCAGTTACACAGGGGGCACTGAAGCTTTCTTT
. TRBJ2-2 TRBV27 . 13 CASRDRITGELFF TGTGCCAGCAGAGACAGGATCACCGGGGAGCTGTTTTTT
. TRBJ1-2 TRBV7-9 . 15 CASSPGLLGSYGYTF TGTGCCAGCAGCCCCGGGTTGTTGGGGAGCTATGGCTACACCTTC
. TRBJ2-1 TRBV7-2 . 12 CASSLQGFEQFF TGTGCCAGCAGCTTACAGGGATTTGAGCAGTTCTTC
. TRBJ2-3 TRBV4-3 TRBD1 16 CASSHNTGGPTDTQYF TGCGCCAGCAGCCACAATACAGGGGGTCCCACAGATACGCAGTATTTT
. TRBJ1-2 TRBV28 TRBD1 14 CASRFPGQGSGYTF TGTGCCAGCAGATTCCCCGGACAGGGAAGCGGCTACACCTTC
. TRBJ1-1 TRBV4-1 TRBD1 14 CASSHQGAGTEAFF TGCGCCAGCAGCCATCAGGGGGCAGGCACTGAAGCTTTCTTT
. TRBJ1-3 TRBV29-1 . 13 CSVVLQARNTIYF TGCAGCGTCGTTTTACAGGCAAGAAACACCATATATTTT
. TRBJ2-7 TRBV6-5 . 14 CASSYGSLSYEQYF TGTGCCAGCAGTTATGGCTCGCTCTCCTACGAGCAGTACTTC
once TRBJ2-7 TRBV3-1/TRBV3-2 . 14 CASTFGSLPREQYF TGTGCCAGCACGTTCGGATCTCTACCCAGGGAGCAGTACTTC
. TRBJ2-7 TRBV25-1 . 13 CASMTASSYEQYF TGTGCCAGCATGACAGCGAGCTCCTACGAGCAGTACTTC
. TRBJ2-7 TRBV7-9 . 13 CASSLVGGHEQYF TGTGCCAGCAGCTTAGTTGGGGGCCACGAGCAGTACTTC
. TRBJ1-2 TRBV7-2 TRBD1 14 CASTRTGAREGYTF TGTGCCAGCACCCGGACAGGCGCCCGTGAGGGCTACACCTTC
. TRBJ2-1 TRBV5-1 TRBD2 15 CASSQIAGGSYEQFF TGCGCCAGCAGCCAGATAGCGGGAGGGTCGTATGAGCAGTTCTTC
. TRBJ2-2 TRBV19 . 15 CASSIFYMNTGELFF TGTGCCAGTAGTATCTTTTATATGAACACCGGGGAGCTGTTTTTT
. TRBJ2-4 TRBV7-8 . 14 CASSPRDIKNIQYF TGTGCCAGCAGCCCCCGGGACATCAAAAACATTCAGTACTTC
. TRBJ1-3 TRBV27 . 15 CASSLRPSSGNTIYF TGTGCCAGCAGCCTCAGGCCTTCCTCTGGAAACACCATATATTTT
. TRBJ1-1 TRBV11-3 TRBD1 13 CASSSTGAAEAFF TGTGCCAGCAGTTCTACAGGGGCCGCTGAAGCTTTCTTT
once TRBJ2-1 TRBV19 TRBD2 14 CATARAGGLNEQFF TGTGCCACCGCCCGGGCGGGGGGGCTCAATGAGCAGTTCTTC
. TRBJ2-1 TRBV29-1 TRBD2 13 CSLGGSSYNEQFF TGCAGCTTAGGCGGGAGCTCCTACAATGAGCAGTTCTTC
. TRBJ1-1 TRBV7-9 . 15 CASSFTWGRGNEAFF TGTGCCAGCAGCTTCACCTGGGGCAGGGGCAATGAAGCTTTCTTT
. TRBJ2-1 TRBV2 TRBD2 15 CASTPIAGGPGRQFF TGTGCCAGCACCCCGATAGCGGGAGGGCCCGGTAGGCAGTTCTTC
. TRBJ2-5 TRBV10-2 . 15 CASSDSPTFGETQYF TGCGCCAGCAGTGATAGTCCAACCTTCGGGGAGACCCAGTACTTC
few TRBJ1-2 TRBV19 TRBD1 18 CASSPGPGQGIFGYGYTF TGTGCCAGTAGCCCGGGCCCGGGACAGGGGATCTTTGGCTATGGCTACACCTTC
. TRBJ1-6 TRBV7-2 . 13 CASSLTSGSPLHF TGTGCCAGCAGCTTAACGTCAGGATCACCCCTCCACTTT
. TRBJ2-7 TRBV19 TRBD2 15 CASSIVLAASYEQYF TGTGCCAGTAGTATAGTACTAGCGGCATCCTACGAGCAGTACTTC